This T cell receptor beta chain was sequenced for a study of T-cell reconstitution after alpha-beta-depleted transplantation in children. The CDR3 sequence is 14 residues long. The V gene's germline CDR1 is DFQATT and CDR2 SNEGSKA (reference sequence). The germline V and J ends were trimmed by 5 bases and 0 bases, with 12 bases remaining between them. This clonotype came up many times. During its preparation, the TCRbeta library received unique molecular identifiers. Each CDR3 protein gets one entry after TCRdb re-called the PCR reads with MiXCR. The sample has fewer than 400,000 distinct CDR3 sequences, about 20% seen once.

The chain employs TRBV20-1 and TRBJ2-3, with D perhaps matching TRBD2 (6 bases). Source: PBMCs from the stem cell graft donor, taken from the stem cell graft. The receptor comes from a human donor who donated a stem cell graft to a child with acute myeloid leukemia. CDR3 residues: CSAPEGMSTDTQYF. The DNA for the CDR3 is TGCAGTGCTCCGGAGGGGATGAGCACAGATACGCAGTATTTT.